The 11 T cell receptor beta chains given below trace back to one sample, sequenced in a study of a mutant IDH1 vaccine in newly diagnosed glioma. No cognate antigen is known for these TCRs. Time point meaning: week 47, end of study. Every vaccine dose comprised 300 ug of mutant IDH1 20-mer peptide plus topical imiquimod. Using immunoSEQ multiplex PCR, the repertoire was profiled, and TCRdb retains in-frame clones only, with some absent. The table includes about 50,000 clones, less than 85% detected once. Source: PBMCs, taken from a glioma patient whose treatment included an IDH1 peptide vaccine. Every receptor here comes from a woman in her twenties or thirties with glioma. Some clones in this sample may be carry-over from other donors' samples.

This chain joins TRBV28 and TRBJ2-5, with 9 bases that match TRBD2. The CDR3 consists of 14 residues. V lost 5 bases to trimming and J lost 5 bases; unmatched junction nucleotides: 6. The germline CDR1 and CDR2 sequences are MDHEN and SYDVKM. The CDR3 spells CASSPRGGPETQYF. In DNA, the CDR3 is TGTGCCAGCAGTCCGCGGGGGGGGCCCGAGACCCAGTACTTC.

CDR3: CASSLKPRGQTEAFF. The DNA of the CDR3 is TGTGCCAGCAGTCTAAAACCCAGGGGTCAGACTGAAGCTTTCTTT. The V call is TRBV6-5, the J call TRBJ1-1; the D gene is possibly TRBD1 (6 bases). CDR3 length: 15 residues. The V and J ends lost 5 bases and 5 bases respectively, with 18 bases between them. CDR1 is MNHEY, CDR2 SVGAGI, per germline.

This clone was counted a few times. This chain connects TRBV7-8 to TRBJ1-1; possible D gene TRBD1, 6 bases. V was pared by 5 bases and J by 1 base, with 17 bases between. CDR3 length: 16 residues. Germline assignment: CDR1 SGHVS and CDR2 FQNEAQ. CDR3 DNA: TGTGCCAGCAGCCCTCAGTACCTACAGGGGAACACTGAAGCTTTCTTT. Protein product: CASSPQYLQGNTEAFF.

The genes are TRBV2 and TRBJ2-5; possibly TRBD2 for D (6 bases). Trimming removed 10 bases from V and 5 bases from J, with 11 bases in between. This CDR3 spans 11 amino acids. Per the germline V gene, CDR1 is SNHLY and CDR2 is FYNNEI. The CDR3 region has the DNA TGTGCCAACGAGGAGGGGGAGACCCAGTACTTC. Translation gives CANEEGETQYF.

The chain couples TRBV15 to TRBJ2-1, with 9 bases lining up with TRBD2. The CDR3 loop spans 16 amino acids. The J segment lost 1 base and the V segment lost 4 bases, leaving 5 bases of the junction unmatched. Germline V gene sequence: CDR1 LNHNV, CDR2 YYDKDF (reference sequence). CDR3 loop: CATSTFSGSSYNEQFF. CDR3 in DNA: TGTGCCACCAGCACCTTTAGCGGGAGTTCCTACAATGAGCAGTTCTTC.

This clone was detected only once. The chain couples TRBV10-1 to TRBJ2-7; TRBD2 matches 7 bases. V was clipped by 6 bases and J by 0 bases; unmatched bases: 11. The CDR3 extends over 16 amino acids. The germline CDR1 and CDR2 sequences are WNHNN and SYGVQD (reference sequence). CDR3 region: CASSGGGRGSSYEQYF. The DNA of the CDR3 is TGCGCCAGCAGCGGCGGCGGGAGAGGTAGCTCCTACGAGCAGTACTTC.

CDR3 amino acids: CASSLLGQGLHEQYF. DNA of the CDR3: TGTGCCAGCAGTTTATTGGGACAGGGGTTACACGAGCAGTACTTC. This rearrangement joins TRBV28 to TRBJ2-7, with 10 bases that match TRBD1. CDR1 MDHEN and CDR2 SYDVKM come from the germline V gene. This CDR3 is built from 15 residues. Losses at the gene ends were 1 base for V and 5 bases for J; bases not matched to a gene: 5.

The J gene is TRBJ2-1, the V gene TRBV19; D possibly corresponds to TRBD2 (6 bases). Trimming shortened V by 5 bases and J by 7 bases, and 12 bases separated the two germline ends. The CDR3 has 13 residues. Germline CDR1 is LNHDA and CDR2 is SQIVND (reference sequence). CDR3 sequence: CASSPNRGNEQFF. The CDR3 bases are TGTGCCAGTAGTCCCAATCGGGGGAATGAGCAGTTCTTC.

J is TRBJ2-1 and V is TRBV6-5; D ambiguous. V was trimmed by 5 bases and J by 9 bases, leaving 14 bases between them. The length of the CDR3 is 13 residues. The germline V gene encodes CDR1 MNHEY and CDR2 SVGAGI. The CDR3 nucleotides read TGTGCCAGCAGTACCCATGACACCAGTGAGCAGTTCTTC. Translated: CASSTHDTSEQFF.

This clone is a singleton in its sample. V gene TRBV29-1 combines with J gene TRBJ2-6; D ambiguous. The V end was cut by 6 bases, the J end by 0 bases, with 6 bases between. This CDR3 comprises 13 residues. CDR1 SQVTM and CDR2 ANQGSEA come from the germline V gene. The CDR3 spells CSVRDSGANVLTF. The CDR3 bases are TGCAGCGTACGCGACTCTGGGGCCAACGTCCTGACTTTC.

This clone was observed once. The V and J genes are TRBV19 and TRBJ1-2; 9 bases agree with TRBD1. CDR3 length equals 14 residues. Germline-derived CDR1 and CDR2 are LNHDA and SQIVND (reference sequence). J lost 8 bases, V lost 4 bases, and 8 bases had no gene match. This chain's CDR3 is CASSTGQGRRGYTF. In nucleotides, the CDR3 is TGTGCCAGTAGTACGGGACAGGGAAGGAGAGGCTACACCTTC.